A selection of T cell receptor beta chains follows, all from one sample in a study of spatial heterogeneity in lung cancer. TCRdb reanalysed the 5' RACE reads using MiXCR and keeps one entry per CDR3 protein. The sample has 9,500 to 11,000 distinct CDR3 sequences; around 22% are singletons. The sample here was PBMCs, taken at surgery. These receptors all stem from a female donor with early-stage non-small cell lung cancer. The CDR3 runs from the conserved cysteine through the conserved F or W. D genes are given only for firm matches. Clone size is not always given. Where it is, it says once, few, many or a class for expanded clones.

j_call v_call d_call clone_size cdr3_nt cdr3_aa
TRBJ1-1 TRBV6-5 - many TGTGCCAGCAGTTACTCGCCCTTTACAGGGTTCTCCGGTGAAGCTTTCTTT CASSYSPFTGFSGEAFF
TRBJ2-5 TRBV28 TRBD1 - TGTGCCAGCAGTACCCCTGACAGGGGGCAAGGAGAGACCCAGTACTTC CASSTPDRGQGETQYF
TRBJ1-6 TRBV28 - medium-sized TGTGCCAGCAGTTTTTCTAATTCACCCCTCCACTTT CASSFSNSPLHF
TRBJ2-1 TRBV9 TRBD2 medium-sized TGTGCCAGCAGCGCCCCTGGGATAGCGGGAGGCAATGAGCAGTTCTTC CASSAPGIAGGNEQFF
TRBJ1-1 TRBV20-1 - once TGCAGTGCTAGTAACGGCTATGAAGCTTTCTTT CSASNGYEAFF
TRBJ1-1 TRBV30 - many TGTGCCTGGAGTCTGAAGGGGCCTTACACTGAAGCTTTCTTT CAWSLKGPYTEAFF
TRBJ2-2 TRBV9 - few TGTGCCAGCAGCCCAACTACGAACACCGGGGAGCTGTTTTTT CASSPTTNTGELFF
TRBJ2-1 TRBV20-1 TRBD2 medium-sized TGCAGTGCTGGGACTAGCGGGGCTCCCCCTTACAATGAGCAGTTCTTC CSAGTSGAPPYNEQFF
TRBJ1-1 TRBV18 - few TGTGCCAGCTCACCAGGGGAGGACACTGAAGCTTTCTTT CASSPGEDTEAFF
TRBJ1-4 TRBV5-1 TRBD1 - TGCGCCAGCAGCTTGGGACAGGGCGAAGGTGAAAAACTGTTTTTT CASSLGQGEGEKLFF
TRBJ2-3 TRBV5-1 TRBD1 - TGCGCCAGCAGCGTGGGACAGGCTGCTAGCACAGATACGCAGTATTTT CASSVGQAASTDTQYF
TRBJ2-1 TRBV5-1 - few TGCGCCAGCAGCCTGACCCCCGGCTCCTACAATGAGCAGTTCTTC CASSLTPGSYNEQFF
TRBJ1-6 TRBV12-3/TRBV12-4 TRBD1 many TGTGCCAGCAGTTTGGGGACAGGGGAGAGACCCCTCCACTTT CASSLGTGERPLHF
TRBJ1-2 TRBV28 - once TGTGCCAGCAGTTTTGGGGGAAACTATGGCTACACCTTC CASSFGGNYGYTF
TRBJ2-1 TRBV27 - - TGTGCCAGCAGGGATCCAAAGCGGCACGACTACAATGAGCAGTTCTTC CASRDPKRHDYNEQFF
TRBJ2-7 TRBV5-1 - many TGCGCCAGCAGCTTGATGGACGCAGGGGAGCAGTACTTC CASSLMDAGEQYF
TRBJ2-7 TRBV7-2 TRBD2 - TGTGCCAGCAGCGCCCTGGGACTAGCGGGAGCTGGCGAGCAGTACTTC CASSALGLAGAGEQYF
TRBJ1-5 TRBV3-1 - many TGTGCCAGCAGCCAAGGGCCAGGGAGAAAGCATTTT CASSQGPGRKHF
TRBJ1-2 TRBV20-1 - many TGCAGTGCTAGTAATCGGGGGGAATCAAGGGGCTACACCTTC CSASNRGESRGYTF
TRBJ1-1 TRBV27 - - TGTGCAAGCAGGTTAAGCAGGGGAGGCACTGAAGCTTTCTTT CASRLSRGGTEAFF
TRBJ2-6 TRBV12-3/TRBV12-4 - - TGTGCCAGCACCACAGACCTTTCTGGGGCCAACGTCCTGACTTTC CASTTDLSGANVLTF
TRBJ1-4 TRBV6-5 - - TGTGCCAGCAGAAAGAGGGGGGCAACTAATGAAAAACTGTTTTTT CASRKRGATNEKLFF
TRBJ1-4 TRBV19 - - TGTGCCAGTAGTGCGGGCCCCACAGGAGGCACAACTAATGAAAAACTGTTTTTT CASSAGPTGGTTNEKLFF
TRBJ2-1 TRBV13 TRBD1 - TGTGCCAGCAGCCCGGACAGGGGTCGATACAATGAGCAGTTCTTC CASSPDRGRYNEQFF
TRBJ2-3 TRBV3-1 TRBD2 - TGTGCCAGCAGCCAAGGGCACCTAGCGGGCGACACAGATACGCAGTATTTT CASSQGHLAGDTDTQYF
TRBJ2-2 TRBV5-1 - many TGCGCCAGCAGCCCCGGCGCTGGCGGGGAGCTGTTTTTT CASSPGAGGELFF
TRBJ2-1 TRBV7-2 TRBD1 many TGTGCCAGCAGCCCACGACAGGGGGCGTTCAATGAGCAGTTCTTC CASSPRQGAFNEQFF
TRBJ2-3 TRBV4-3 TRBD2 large TGCGCCAGCAGCCAAGATATAGGTAGCGGGAGTGATACGCAGTATTTT CASSQDIGSGSDTQYF